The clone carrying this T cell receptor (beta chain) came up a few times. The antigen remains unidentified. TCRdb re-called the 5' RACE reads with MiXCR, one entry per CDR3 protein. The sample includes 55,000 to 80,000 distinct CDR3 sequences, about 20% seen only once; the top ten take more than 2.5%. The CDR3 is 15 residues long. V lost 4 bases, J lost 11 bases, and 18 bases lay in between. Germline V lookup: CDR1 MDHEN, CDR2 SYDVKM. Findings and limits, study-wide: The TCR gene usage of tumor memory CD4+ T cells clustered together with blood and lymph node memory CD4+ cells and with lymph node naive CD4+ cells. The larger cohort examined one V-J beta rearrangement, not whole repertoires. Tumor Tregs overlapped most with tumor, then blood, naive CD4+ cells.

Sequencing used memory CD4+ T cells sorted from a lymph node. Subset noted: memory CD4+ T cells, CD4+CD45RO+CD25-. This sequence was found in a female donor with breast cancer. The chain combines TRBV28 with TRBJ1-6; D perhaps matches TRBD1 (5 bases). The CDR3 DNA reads TGTGCCAGCAGTTCCGGAAGTCCTGGGGCGGCACCCCTCCACTTT. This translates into CASSSGSPGAAPLHF.